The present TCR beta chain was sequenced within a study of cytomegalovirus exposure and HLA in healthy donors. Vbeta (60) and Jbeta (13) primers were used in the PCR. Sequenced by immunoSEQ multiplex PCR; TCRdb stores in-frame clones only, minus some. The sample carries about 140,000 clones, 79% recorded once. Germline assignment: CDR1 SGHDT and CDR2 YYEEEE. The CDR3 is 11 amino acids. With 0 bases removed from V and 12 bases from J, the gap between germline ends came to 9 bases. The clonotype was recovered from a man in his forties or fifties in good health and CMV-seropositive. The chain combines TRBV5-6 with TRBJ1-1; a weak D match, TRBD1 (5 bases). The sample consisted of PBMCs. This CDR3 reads CASSLGREPFF. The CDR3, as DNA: TGTGCCAGCAGCTTGGGCAGGGAACCTTTCTTT. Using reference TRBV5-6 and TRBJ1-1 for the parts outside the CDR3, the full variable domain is DAGVTQSPTHLIKTRGQQVTLRCSPKSGHDTVSWYQQALGQGPQFIFQYYEEEERQRGNFPDRFSGHQFPNYSSELNVNALLLGDSALYLCASSLGREPFFGQGTRLTVV.